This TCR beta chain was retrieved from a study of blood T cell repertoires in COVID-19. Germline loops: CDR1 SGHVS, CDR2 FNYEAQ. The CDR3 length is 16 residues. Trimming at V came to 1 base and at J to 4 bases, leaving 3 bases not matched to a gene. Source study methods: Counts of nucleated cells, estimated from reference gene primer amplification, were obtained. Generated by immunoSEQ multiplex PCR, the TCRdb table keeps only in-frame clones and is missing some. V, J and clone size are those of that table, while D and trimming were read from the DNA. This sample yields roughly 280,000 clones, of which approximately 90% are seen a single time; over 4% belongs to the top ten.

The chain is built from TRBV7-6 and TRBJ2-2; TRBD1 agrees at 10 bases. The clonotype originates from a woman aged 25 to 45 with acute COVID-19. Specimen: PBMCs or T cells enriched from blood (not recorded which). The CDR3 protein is CASSLGDRGPTGELFF. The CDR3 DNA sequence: TGTGCCAGCAGCTTAGGGGACAGGGGTCCCACCGGGGAGCTGTTTTTT.